These T cell receptor beta chains were read from a single sample in a study of OX40 agonist ivuxolimab in advanced cancers. Only in-frame clones appear in the TCRdb table, and some are missing; sequencing was by immunoSEQ multiplex PCR. This table holds about 79,000 clones, 90% found once. The sequenced sample was CD4+ or CD8+ T cells sorted from blood, obtained in a trial of the OX40 agonist ivuxolimab. These receptor sequences come from an adult with an advanced solid tumor such as melanoma, head and neck, liver or kidney cancer. Each CDR3 is given with its conserved first and last residue. Fields, in order: D gene, J gene, V gene, clone size, CDR3 protein, CDR3 DNA. A D gene is named only where the DNA matches it firmly. Clone size is shown for a subset of rows, as once, few, many or a class of expanded clone.

>-|TRBJ1-5|TRBV2|-
CASSDPPYSNQPQHF
TGTGCCAGCAGTGACCCCCCTTATAGCAATCAGCCCCAGCATTTT
>-|TRBJ1-4|TRBV6-1|-
CATSAIEFRAEKLFF
TGTGCCACCTCCGCGATCGAATTTAGGGCGGAAAAACTGTTTTTT
>-|TRBJ1-1|TRBV7-2|-
CASSLGAVMNTEAFF
TGTGCCAGCAGCTTAGGTGCAGTGATGAACACTGAAGCTTTCTTT
>TRBD1|TRBJ1-2|TRBV6-1|-
CASSATGTVYGYTF
TGTGCCAGCAGTGCTACCGGGACAGTCTATGGCTACACCTTC
>-|TRBJ1-3|TRBV5-6|-
CASSTLDRLASGNTIYF
TGTGCCAGCAGCACCTTGGATCGTCTGGCGTCCGGAAACACCATATATTTT
>-|TRBJ1-2|TRBV28|-
CASISGHSYGYTF
TGTGCCAGCATATCAGGGCATAGCTATGGCTACACCTTC
>-|TRBJ1-2|TRBV6-5|-
CASSPRDGDTHGYTF
TGTGCCAGCAGTCCTCGGGACGGAGATACCCATGGCTACACCTTC
>TRBD1|TRBJ1-2|TRBV6-5|-
CASSTDRGTDGYTF
TGTGCCAGCAGTACCGACAGGGGGACAGATGGCTACACCTTC
>-|TRBJ1-5|TRBV6-1|-
CASSRTDDQPQHF
TGTGCCAGCAGTCGTACAGACGATCAGCCCCAGCATTTT
>-|TRBJ2-5|TRBV5-5|-
CASSLPLGGQETQYF
TGTGCCAGCAGCTTACCCCTGGGCGGCCAAGAGACCCAGTACTTC
>TRBD2|TRBJ2-2|TRBV9|-
CASSVGWTSGGGTGELFF
TGTGCCAGCAGCGTAGGGTGGACTAGCGGGGGTGGAACCGGGGAGCTGTTTTTT
>-|TRBJ1-4|TRBV15|-
CATSIGGRGDEKLFF
TGTGCCACCAGCATTGGCGGCAGGGGCGATGAAAAACTGTTTTTT
>-|TRBJ1-1|TRBV19|-
CASSIDRFGPNLQAFF
TGTGCCAGTAGTATAGATCGATTTGGGCCGAACCTACAAGCTTTCTTT
>TRBD2|TRBJ2-2|TRBV18|-
CASSPPGLAGGNTGELFF
TGTGCCAGCTCACCCCCGGGACTAGCGGGGGGTAACACCGGGGAGCTGTTTTTT
>TRBD1|TRBJ2-5|TRBV2|once
CASLWDRAQETQYF
TGTGCCAGCCTTTGGGACAGGGCACAAGAGACCCAGTACTTC
>-|TRBJ1-6|TRBV14|-
CASSQVFGQYNSPLHF
TGTGCCAGCAGCCAAGTTTTTGGACAGTATAATTCACCCCTCCACTTT
>-|TRBJ1-1|TRBV5-1|-
CASSPPGGGMNTEAFF
TGCGCCAGCAGCCCACCGGGCGGGGGAATGAACACTGAAGCTTTCTTT
>-|TRBJ1-2|TRBV6-5|-
CASSYSVQGTYGYTF
TGTGCCAGCAGTTACTCTGTCCAGGGAACCTATGGCTACACCTTC
>-|TRBJ2-1|TRBV25-1|-
CASSDTAAYNEQFF
TGTGCCAGCAGTGATACAGCAGCCTACAATGAGCAGTTCTTC
>-|TRBJ1-1|TRBV4-2|-
CASSQVGQRNTEAFF
TGTGCCAGCAGCCAAGTAGGACAGCGGAACACTGAAGCTTTCTTT
>TRBD1|TRBJ1-2|TRBV5-1|-
CASSFSGQDYGYTF
TGCGCCAGCAGCTTTTCTGGACAGGACTATGGCTACACCTTC
>-|TRBJ1-1|TRBV5-1|-
CASRNEVDTEAFF
TGCGCCAGCAGGAATGAGGTTGACACTGAAGCTTTCTTT
>-|TRBJ1-1|TRBV6-1|-
CASSDYTEAFF
TGTGCCAGCAGTGACTACACTGAAGCTTTCTTT
>-|TRBJ1-5|TRBV2|once
CASRSQGTGQPQHF
TGTGCCAGCAGATCCCAGGGGACGGGTCAGCCCCAGCATTTT
>TRBD2|TRBJ2-1|TRBV7-6|-
CASSPLAGAYNEQFF
TGTGCCAGCAGCCCCCTAGCGGGGGCCTACAATGAGCAGTTCTTC
>-|TRBJ2-5|TRBV9|-
CASSVEGVGPIPGTQYF
TGTGCCAGCAGCGTAGAGGGGGTGGGCCCCATCCCAGGGACCCAGTACTTC
>-|TRBJ1-2|TRBV5-8|-
CASSFYGYTF
TGTGCCAGCAGCTTCTATGGCTACACCTTC
>-|TRBJ1-1|TRBV7-9|-
CASSLEGFDTEAFF
TGTGCCAGCAGCTTAGAGGGATTTGACACTGAAGCTTTCTTT
>-|TRBJ1-5|TRBV19|-
CASSIESRDQPQHF
TGTGCCAGTAGTATAGAAAGCCGGGATCAGCCCCAGCATTTT
>-|TRBJ1-5|TRBV19|-
CASSIPKGYSNQPQHF
TGTGCCAGTAGTATCCCCAAAGGTTATAGCAATCAGCCCCAGCATTTT
>-|TRBJ1-4|TRBV27|-
CASGAHLEEKLFF
TGTGCCAGCGGGGCACACCTTGAGGAAAAACTGTTTTTT
>-|TRBJ1-1|TRBV6-1|-
CASRPDGMNTEAFF
TGTGCCAGCCGACCCGACGGAATGAACACTGAAGCTTTCTTT
>TRBD1|TRBJ1-1|TRBV19|-
CASGRQGLNTEAFF
TGTGCCAGTGGGAGACAGGGGCTAAACACTGAAGCTTTCTTT
>TRBD1|TRBJ1-2|TRBV10-2|-
CASNYPGQGNYGYTF
TGCGCCAGCAACTACCCGGGACAGGGGAACTATGGCTACACCTTC
>TRBD2|TRBJ2-5|TRBV7-7|-
CASSPGTSGENQETQYF
TGTGCTAGCAGCCCCGGGACTAGCGGGGAGAACCAAGAGACCCAGTACTTC
>-|TRBJ1-5|TRBV2|-
CASSEQGGGGQPQHF
TGTGCCAGCAGTGAGCAAGGGGGGGGCGGCCAGCCCCAGCATTTT
>-|TRBJ2-1|TRBV19|-
CASSKSGPRWDEQFF
TGTGCCAGTAGTAAATCGGGGCCCCGGTGGGATGAGCAGTTCTTC
>-|TRBJ2-6|TRBV5-1|-
CASSLLGSGANVLTF
TGCGCCAGCAGCTTGTTAGGGAGCGGGGCCAACGTCCTGACTTTC
>-|TRBJ2-1|TRBV7-3|-
CASSLNNGWGEQFF
TGTGCCAGCAGCTTAAATAATGGGTGGGGTGAGCAGTTCTTC
>-|TRBJ2-2|TRBV4-2|few
CASSQAVINTGELFF
TGTGCCAGCAGCCAAGCGGTGATAAACACCGGGGAGCTGTTTTTT
>-|TRBJ2-3|TRBV5-4|-
CASSLKGLDTQYF
TGTGCCAGCAGCTTGAAAGGGTTGGATACGCAGTATTTT
>-|TRBJ1-5|TRBV6-4|few
CASSEWYDQPQHF
TGTGCCAGCAGTGAATGGTACGATCAGCCCCAGCATTTT
>TRBD2|TRBJ2-1|TRBV11-2|-
CASSQTSTSGNNEQFF
TGTGCCAGCAGCCAAACATCCACTAGCGGAAACAATGAGCAGTTCTTC
>-|TRBJ2-1|TRBV27|-
CASSLGQGIGWEQFF
TGTGCCAGCAGTTTAGGGCAGGGGATCGGGTGGGAGCAGTTCTTC
>-|TRBJ2-1|TRBV6-6|-
CASSYDRGDEQFF
TGTGCCAGCAGTTACGATAGGGGAGATGAGCAGTTCTTC
>-|TRBJ1-1|TRBV10-3|-
CAISDYTEAFF
TGTGCCATCAGTGACTACACTGAAGCTTTCTTT
>TRBD2|TRBJ2-1|TRBV7-3|-
CASSSASGGSYRNEQFF
TGTGCCAGCAGCTCGGCTTCGGGGGGATCCTATAGGAATGAGCAGTTCTTC
>-|TRBJ2-2|TRBV5-1|-
CASSLRGAGAGNTGELFF
TGCGCCAGCAGCTTGAGGGGCGCGGGGGCAGGGAACACCGGGGAGCTGTTTTTT
>-|TRBJ1-6|TRBV6-1|-
CASTLDLTANSPLHF
TGTGCCAGCACATTGGACCTAACCGCTAATTCACCCCTCCACTTT
>TRBD2|TRBJ2-1|TRBV18|-
CASSLGVSGARGNEQFF
TGTGCCAGCTCACTCGGGGTTAGCGGGGCCCGGGGTAATGAGCAGTTCTTC
>TRBD1|TRBJ2-1|TRBV28|-
CASSSLFGDRVLYNEQFF
TGTGCCAGCAGTTCCCTTTTTGGAGACAGGGTTTTATACAATGAGCAGTTCTTC
>-|TRBJ1-1|TRBV19|-
CASSIGGNTEAFF
TGTGCCAGTAGTATAGGGGGCAACACTGAAGCTTTCTTT